This entry lists 32 T cell receptor beta chains sequenced from one sample in a study of shared clonotypes between healthy human individuals. Profiled with immunoSEQ multiplex PCR; TCRdb holds only in-frame clones, not every one. The sample has 490,000 or so clones, 70% to 80% seen once. Sequenced input: PBMCs. All receptors come from a woman in her forties in good health. Some clones in this sample may be carry-over from other donors' samples.

The sample holds a few counts of this clone. Other DNA sequences of this sample code for an identical CDR3. The rearrangement links TRBV29-1 to TRBJ1-1; D unclear. The CDR3 runs to 10 residues. Trimming cost V 4 bases and J 2 bases, with 2 bases left between them. CDR1 is SQVTM, CDR2 ANQGSEA, per germline. DNA for the CDR3: TGCAGCGTTGTCAACACTGAAGCTTTCTTT. Its protein product is CSVVNTEAFF.

The chain combines TRBV9 with TRBJ2-1, with 9 nucleotides matching TRBD2. The germline V gene encodes CDR1 SGDLS and CDR2 YYNGEE. The CDR3 is made up of 16 amino acids. J was trimmed by 9 bases and V by 0 bases; bases with no gene match: 10. The CDR3 loop reads CASSVGDSGSRGEQFF. DNA for the CDR3: TGTGCCAGCAGCGTAGGTGATAGCGGGAGTCGTGGTGAGCAGTTCTTC.

The V and J genes are TRBV7-3 and TRBJ1-3; no reliable D call. V was clipped by 2 bases and J by 3 bases, with 11 bases between them. The CDR3 has 15 amino acids. CDR1 and CDR2 from the germline V gene are SGHTA and FQGTGA. The CDR3 sequence: CASSLGPEGGNTIYF. CDR3 nucleotides: TGTGCCAGCAGCTTAGGGCCCGAAGGTGGAAACACCATATATTTT.

The J gene is TRBJ2-7, the V gene TRBV30; weak D call: TRBD2 (7 bases). Germline V gives CDR1 GTSNPN, CDR2 SVGIG (reference sequence). The CDR3 contains 11 residues. V dropped 3 bases and J dropped 5 bases, with 8 bases sitting between them. The DNA of the CDR3 is TGTGCCTGGAGAGGGGGGGACGAGCAGTACTTC. This gives the protein CAWRGGDEQYF.

In this sample, this clone turned up a few times. This chain uses TRBV7-8 with TRBJ1-3; perhaps TRBD1 as D (5 bases). Per the germline V gene, CDR1 is SGHVS and CDR2 is FQNEAQ. V shed 1 base and J shed 0 bases, with 10 bases lying between them. The CDR3 totals 16 residues. The CDR3 here is CASSLEGLSSGNTIYF. In DNA form, the CDR3 reads TGTGCCAGCAGCTTAGAGGGACTCAGCTCTGGAAACACCATATATTTT.

The chain has TRBV5-4 and TRBJ2-2; no firm D call. Germline CDR1 reads SGHNT; CDR2 reads YYREEE (reference sequence). The CDR3 totals 14 residues. The V and J ends lost 4 bases and 8 bases respectively, with 15 bases between them. The CDR3 nucleotides read TGTGCCAGCAGCCAAGGGATGGCTTCGGGGGAGCTGTTTTTT. Translation: CASSQGMASGELFF.

CDR3 in DNA: TGTGCCAGCAGCTTAGGTCTAAAGCAGTTCTTC. Its translation: CASSLGLKQFF. This chain uses TRBV11-2 with TRBJ2-1; the D is unclear. Germline CDR1 is SGHAT and CDR2 is FQNNGV. V lost 1 base to trimming and J lost 11 bases, with 6 bases between them. The CDR3 loop spans 11 amino acids.

A remark on this clone: Since a far larger clone is one base different, this is likely a read error. Other DNA sequences within the sample encode an identical CDR3. V gene TRBV30 combines with J gene TRBJ2-2; D is uncertain. V dropped 2 bases and J dropped 2 bases, with 9 bases sitting between them. This CDR3 spans 14 amino acids. Germline V gives CDR1 GTSNPN, CDR2 SVGIG (reference sequence). The CDR3 protein is CAWSLGPNTGELFF. DNA of the CDR3: TGTGCCTGGAGTCTCGGGCCAAACACCGGGGAGCTGTTTTTT.

This rearrangement joins TRBV28 to TRBJ1-4; 7 bases are a match to TRBD1. Germline CDR1 MDHEN, CDR2 SYDVKM. The CDR3 contains 18 residues. V was pared by 5 bases and J by 5 bases, with 17 bases of the junction left unmatched. CDR3 in DNA: TGTGCCAGCAGTCTGCCCAGCTCAAGGGGGCCGAGGAATGAAAAACTGTTTTTT. Translation gives CASSLPSSRGPRNEKLFF.

The rearrangement links TRBV2 to TRBJ1-4, with D possibly matching TRBD1 (6 bases). From germline, CDR1 is SNHLY and CDR2 FYNNEI. The CDR3 sequence is 12 residues long. V shed 6 bases and J shed 7 bases, with 9 bases lying between them. CDR3 nucleotide sequence: TGTGCCAGCAGATGGGACACTGAAAAACTGTTTTTT. It yields the protein CASRWDTEKLFF.

The rearrangement links TRBV30 to TRBJ1-2; D perhaps matches TRBD1 (6 bases). The CDR3 length is 13 residues. The V and J ends lost 4 bases and 3 bases respectively, with 12 bases between them. Germline V gives CDR1 GTSNPN, CDR2 SVGIG (reference sequence). CDR3 coding DNA: TGTGCCTGGACCAGGGGCACCTACTATGGCTACACCTTC. Protein sequence: CAWTRGTYYGYTF.

The chain joins TRBV28 to TRBJ1-2, with D unresolved. V was trimmed by 3 bases and J by 8 bases, leaving 7 bases between them. CDR3 length: 11 amino acids. Germline V gives CDR1 MDHEN, CDR2 SYDVKM. CDR3 protein: CASSFHRGYTF. DNA for the CDR3: TGTGCCAGCAGTTTTCACCGGGGCTACACCTTC.

The CDR3: CAWVAWNTDTQYF. The CDR3 DNA follows: TGTGCCTGGGTAGCATGGAACACAGATACGCAGTATTTT. The J gene is TRBJ2-3, the V gene TRBV30; D gene uncertain. The CDR3 is 13 residues long. Per the germline V gene, CDR1 is GTSNPN and CDR2 is SVGIG (reference sequence). With 5 bases removed from V and 2 bases from J, the gap between germline ends came to 11 bases.

The genes are TRBV28 and TRBJ1-4; D is perhaps TRBD1 (5 bases). The CDR3 has 13 residues. Per germline, CDR1 MDHEN and CDR2 SYDVKM. V was clipped by 4 bases and J by 10 bases, with 13 bases between them. CDR3 sequence (DNA): TGTGCCAGCAGTTCCCCGACAGTCGGAAAACTGTTTTTT. Its translation: CASSSPTVGKLFF.

The rearrangement links TRBV2 to TRBJ1-1; D unclear. Deletions cut 10 bases from V and 2 bases from J, with 17 bases between. The CDR3 has 14 residues. Germline lookup yields CDR1 SNHLY and CDR2 FYNNEI. The CDR3 spells CATYSAPGNTEAFF. The CDR3 nucleotides read TGTGCCACCTACTCCGCCCCAGGTAACACTGAAGCTTTCTTT.

The chain is built from TRBV10-2 and TRBJ2-2, with D unresolved. CDR1 is WSHSY, CDR2 SAAADI, per germline. This CDR3 has 13 amino acids. V shed 5 bases and J shed 6 bases, with 10 bases lying between them. The CDR3 loop is CASSLHVAGELFF. In DNA form, the CDR3 reads TGCGCCAGCAGTCTCCACGTTGCCGGGGAGCTGTTTTTT.

The chain is built from TRBV28 and TRBJ2-1, with 14 bases identical to TRBD2. Per the germline V gene, CDR1 is MDHEN and CDR2 is SYDVKM. The CDR3 runs to 15 residues. With V trimmed by 6 bases and J by 7 bases, 5 bases remained unmatched. The CDR3 region is CASSSGLAGVNEQFF. CDR3 nucleotide sequence: TGTGCCAGCAGCTCGGGACTAGCGGGAGTAAATGAGCAGTTCTTC.

The V and J genes are TRBV10-3 and TRBJ2-2, with 11 bases lining up with TRBD2. Germline CDR1 is ENHRY and CDR2 is SYGVKD. J gave up 4 bases and V 4 bases, and 11 bases lay outside the gene matches. The CDR3 has 18 amino acids. CDR3 sequence (DNA): TGTGCCATCAGTGGCTCGGCTACTAGCGGGAGTATCACCGGGGAGCTGTTTTTT. It translates to CAISGSATSGSITGELFF.

The chain employs TRBV27 and TRBJ2-3; 12 bases are shared with TRBD2. This CDR3 contains 15 residues. V shed 6 bases and J 3 bases; nucleotides not matched to a gene: 4. Germline CDR1 is MNHEY and CDR2 is SMNVEV (reference sequence). Written as DNA, the CDR3 is TGTGCCAGCAGACCCGGGACTAGCGGGACAGATACGCAGTATTTT. Translated: CASRPGTSGTDTQYF.

The chain carries TRBV6-6 and TRBJ2-3; D is perhaps TRBD2 (5 bases). Trimming took off 6 bases at V and 4 bases at J, with 8 bases between the two ends. Germline CDR1 and CDR2: MNHNY and SVGAGI (reference sequence). The CDR3 extends over 12 amino acids. CDR3 DNA sequence: TGTGCCAGCAGAATCGGGGCAGATACGCAGTATTTT. As protein: CASRIGADTQYF.

The table lists this clone with a few counts. The chain recombines TRBV29-1 with TRBJ1-2; D not certain. The germline V gene encodes CDR1 SQVTM and CDR2 ANQGSEA. The CDR3 runs 13 residues. Trimming removed 2 bases at V and 4 bases at J, with 11 bases between. The CDR3 loop is CSVERPGSYGYTF. The CDR3 bases are TGCAGCGTTGAACGCCCGGGGTCCTATGGCTACACCTTC.

The V call is TRBV19, the J call TRBJ1-4; the D is unclear. Trimming left V 5 bases short and J 0 bases short, with 7 bases between. CDR1 and CDR2 from the germline V gene are LNHDA and SQIVND (reference sequence). The CDR3 is 14 residues long. CDR3 sequence (DNA): TGTGCCAGTAGTGCGACGGCAACTAATGAAAAACTGTTTTTT. Its protein product is CASSATATNEKLFF.

This chain connects TRBV19 to TRBJ2-1; no clear D. Trimming removed 3 bases from V and 4 bases from J, with 13 bases in between. This CDR3 is built from 15 residues. Germline V gives CDR1 LNHDA, CDR2 SQIVND (reference sequence). CDR3 in amino acids: CASSIDSDGYNEQFF. Here the CDR3 DNA reads TGTGCCAGTAGTATCGACTCAGACGGGTACAATGAGCAGTTCTTC.

This clone was recorded at least ten times. The V and J genes are TRBV18 and TRBJ2-2; D is unclear. The V end was cut by 4 bases, the J end by 7 bases, with 19 bases between. This CDR3 region has 16 residues. The germline V gene encodes CDR1 KGHSH and CDR2 LQKENI. For the CDR3, the DNA is TGTGCCAGCTCACGTTCCCCCCCTCCTCCTGGCGGGGAGCTGTTTTTT. Amino acid sequence: CASSRSPPPPGGELFF.

The chain couples TRBV7-2 to TRBJ2-2, with D uncertain. The V end was cut by 0 bases, the J end by 7 bases, with 6 bases between. Germline V gene lookup returns CDR1 SGHTA and CDR2 FQGNSA. This CDR3 comprises 13 residues. CDR3 DNA sequence: TGTGCCAGCAGCTTAGCGTTTGACGGGGAGCTGTTTTTT. Protein: CASSLAFDGELFF.

V is TRBV6-4 and J is TRBJ2-2; no firm D call. This CDR3 contains 14 residues. Trimming shortened V by 2 bases and J by 0 bases, and 4 bases separated the two germline ends. Per the germline V gene, CDR1 is MRHNA and CDR2 is SNTAGT. The CDR3 nucleotides read TGTGCCAGCAGTGACGGAGCGAACACCGGGGAGCTGTTTTTT. This codes for CASSDGANTGELFF.

The genes are TRBV28 and TRBJ1-2; 9 nucleotides align to TRBD1. CDR1 MDHEN and CDR2 SYDVKM come from the germline V gene. The CDR3 has 14 residues. Trimming took 10 bases from V and 5 from J; bases not matched to a gene: 11. CDR3 sequence: CAIELGQGGYGYTF. CDR3 DNA sequence: TGTGCCATCGAACTGGGACAGGGAGGGTATGGCTACACCTTC.

The chain couples TRBV5-6 to TRBJ2-7; 9 nucleotides line up with TRBD2. V was pared by 0 bases and J by 2 bases, with 6 bases of the junction left unmatched. The CDR3 is 16 residues long. CDR1 SGHDT and CDR2 YYEEEE come from the germline V gene. CDR3 residues: CASSLVSGSMTYEQYF. The CDR3 DNA follows: TGTGCCAGCAGCTTGGTTAGCGGGAGTATGACCTACGAGCAGTACTTC.

Only one count was recorded for this clone. The chain has TRBV4-2 and TRBJ2-1; 9 nucleotides line up with TRBD2. After removal of 3 bases from V and 6 bases from J, the junction contained 15 bases not matched to a gene. The CDR3 has 18 amino acids. CDR1 and CDR2 (germline): LGHNA, YNFKEQ. CDR3 nucleotides: TGTGCCAGCAGCCACCCCGCGGCGGGCGGGAGGGCGAGCAATGAGCAGTTCTTC. Translated, it gives CASSHPAAGGRASNEQFF.

Ten or more counts support this clone. This chain uses TRBV5-4 with TRBJ2-1, with TRBD2 matching over 8 bases. The germline V gene encodes CDR1 SGHNT and CDR2 YYREEE (reference sequence). The CDR3 loop spans 16 amino acids. V shed 4 bases and J 9 bases; nucleotides not matched to a gene: 15. In nucleotides, the CDR3 is TGTGCCAGCAGCCCCAATAGCGGGAACCTCTACGGTGAGCAGTTCTTC. This codes for CASSPNSGNLYGEQFF.

A word on this clone: A far larger clone is only one base removed, so a read error is likely. DNA of the CDR3: TGTGCCAGCAGCCAAGAAGGGTCTGGGGCCAACGTCCTGACTTTC. This encodes CASSQEGSGANVLTF. The rearrangement joins TRBV5-4 to TRBJ2-6; D unresolved. The germline V gene has CDR1 SGHNT and CDR2 YYREEE (reference sequence). The germline V and J ends were trimmed by 4 bases and 1 base, with 9 bases remaining between them. This CDR3 has 15 amino acids.

The rearrangement joins TRBV27 to TRBJ2-3; 14 bases are shared with TRBD2. The CDR3 sequence is 20 residues long. The ends lost 2 bases at V and 2 bases at J; junction bases unmatched: 12. In germline, CDR1 is MNHEY, CDR2 SMNVEV (reference sequence). The CDR3 loop reads CASSLTGLAGGRGFTDTQYF. CDR3 bases: TGTGCCAGCAGTTTAACCGGACTAGCGGGAGGAAGGGGCTTCACAGATACGCAGTATTTT.